The 18 T cell receptor beta chains below all came from one sample that was sequenced in a study of long-term antiretroviral therapy in people with HIV. A v3.0 immunoSEQ assay was performed at survey level. This table comes from immunoSEQ multiplex PCR, and its TCRdb copy is limited to in-frame clones, with some not included. The sample shows about 15,000 clones, approximately 80% of them seen only once. Sequencing used unsorted PBMCs, obtained about 3.1 years after starting antiretroviral therapy. The receptors were sampled from a woman in her thirties or forties with HIV.

This CDR3 is CASSLEGGHSYTF. The CDR3 region has the DNA TGTGCCAGCAGCTTGGAGGGCGGACACTCGTACACCTTC. This sequence joins TRBV5-4 and TRBJ1-2; weak D call: TRBD1 (5 bases). Trimming left V 0 bases short and J 11 bases short, with 14 bases between. The CDR3 runs 13 residues. CDR1 SGHNT and CDR2 YYREEE come from the germline V gene (reference sequence).

This clone was recorded once. V and J are TRBV6-6 and TRBJ1-2, with D uncertain. The CDR3 is made up of 13 amino acids. Germline V gene sequence: CDR1 MNHNY, CDR2 SVGAGI (reference sequence). V was cut by 6 bases and J by 6 bases, with 14 bases left in between. CDR3 sequence (DNA): TGTGCCAGCAGCCTAGAAGGGATCCATGGCTACACCTTC. Translating it yields CASSLEGIHGYTF.

In this sample, this clone is medium-sized. The V and J genes are TRBV7-9 and TRBJ1-1, with 10 bases aligning to TRBD1. Germline assignment: CDR1 SEHNR and CDR2 FQNEAQ (reference sequence). V trimming: 1 base; J trimming: 1 base; junction bases outside the gene matches: 6. The CDR3 length is 17 residues. The CDR3 bases are TGTGCCAGCAGCTTAGGTGGGACAGGGGTAGGGAACACTGAAGCTTTCTTT. Translated, it gives CASSLGGTGVGNTEAFF.

This clone showed up just once. This chain connects TRBV7-2 to TRBJ1-3; 7 nucleotides match TRBD1. The CDR3 contains 16 residues. From germline, CDR1 is SGHTA and CDR2 FQGNSA. V lost 0 bases, J lost 2 bases, and 4 bases stayed unmatched. The CDR3 is CASSLATGYAGNTIYF. CDR3 nucleotide sequence: TGTGCCAGCAGCTTAGCGACAGGGTACGCTGGAAACACCATATATTTT.

This clone appeared once. The V gene is TRBV2, the J gene TRBJ2-1, with a possible D match to TRBD2 (6 bases). The V end lost 8 bases, the J end lost 5 bases, and 16 bases lay between the germline ends. The CDR3 is made up of 14 amino acids. The germline V gene has CDR1 SNHLY and CDR2 FYNNEI. CDR3 nucleotides: TGTGCCAGCTCCAGGACTACACTCGACAATGAGCAGTTCTTC. Its protein product is CASSRTTLDNEQFF.

This sequence joins TRBV27 and TRBJ1-1; 9 bases fit TRBD1. Germline assignment: CDR1 MNHEY and CDR2 SMNVEV (reference sequence). Unmatched junction bases numbered 5, after V lost 6 bases and J lost 0 bases. This CDR3 spans 15 amino acids. The CDR3 region has the DNA TGTGCCAGCAGGCGGGGACAGGGATTGAACACTGAAGCTTTCTTT. Its translation: CASRRGQGLNTEAFF.

In its sample, this clone ranks as medium-sized. V is TRBV7-8 and J is TRBJ1-1; the D is unclear. V was shortened by 5 bases and J by 4 bases, with 17 bases between the two germline ends. Germline lookup yields CDR1 SGHVS and CDR2 FQNEAQ. CDR3 length equals 15 residues. CDR3 nucleotide sequence: TGTGCCAGCAGCGCTAGCGCGCCAGGCATCACTGAAGCTTTCTTT. As protein: CASSASAPGITEAFF.

The chain joins TRBV27 to TRBJ2-7; TRBD2 matches at 10 bases. V shed 5 bases, J shed 2 bases, and the junction held 6 bases outside the gene matches. CDR1 is MNHEY, CDR2 SMNVEV, per germline (reference sequence). The CDR3 has 15 residues. CDR3 protein: CASSQKLAGPYEQYF. Written as DNA, the CDR3 is TGTGCCAGCAGTCAGAAACTAGCGGGGCCCTACGAGCAGTACTTC.

The V call is TRBV7-9, the J call TRBJ1-6, with TRBD1 identical over 12 bases. Unmatched junction bases numbered 8, after V lost 4 bases and J lost 10 bases. The length of the CDR3 is 16 residues. The germline V gene has CDR1 SEHNR and CDR2 FQNEAQ (reference sequence). DNA of the CDR3: TGTGCCAGCAGCTCGGGGACAGGGGGCGTGGGATCACCCCTCCACTTT. It translates to CASSSGTGGVGSPLHF.

This clone was counted a few times. This chain joins TRBV15 and TRBJ1-5; maybe TRBD1 (5 bases). Germline V gene lookup returns CDR1 LNHNV and CDR2 YYDKDF (reference sequence). The CDR3 consists of 15 residues. The V end was cut by 0 bases, the J end by 10 bases, with 16 bases between. Here the CDR3 DNA reads TGTGCCACCAGCAGAGACGTGGGGCAGGAGTTTCCCCAGCATTTT. Protein sequence: CATSRDVGQEFPQHF.

J is TRBJ2-1 and V is TRBV29-1; D is unclear. V dropped 6 bases and J dropped 2 bases, with 14 bases sitting between them. The CDR3 length is 14 residues. Germline loops: CDR1 SQVTM, CDR2 ANQGSEA. CDR3 amino acids: CSVPDMGTYNEQFF. The CDR3, as DNA: TGCAGCGTCCCGGATATGGGTACCTACAATGAGCAGTTCTTC.

CDR3 amino acids: CASSPETGYGYTF. In DNA, the CDR3 is TGTGCCAGCAGCCCCGAGACAGGGTATGGCTACACCTTC. The chain links TRBV5-5 to TRBJ1-2; 7 positions agree with TRBD1. The CDR3 contains 13 residues. Germline lookup yields CDR1 SGHKS and CDR2 YYEKEE (reference sequence). Trimming cost V 4 bases and J 5 bases; bases outside gene matches: 5.

The rearrangement uses TRBV7-9 and TRBJ2-4; D unresolved. Deletions cut 2 bases from V and 0 bases from J, with 8 bases between. Germline V gene lookup returns CDR1 SEHNR and CDR2 FQNEAQ (reference sequence). This CDR3 contains 15 residues. CDR3 sequence (DNA): TGTGCCAGCAGCTTACACCGCTTAGCCAAAAACATTCAGTACTTC. This encodes CASSLHRLAKNIQYF.

The V and J genes are TRBV5-4 and TRBJ2-1; D tentatively reads TRBD1 or TRBD2 (6 bases each). Germline CDR1 reads SGHNT; CDR2 reads YYREEE (reference sequence). V lost 1 base and J lost 7, with 15 bases in between. There are 15 residues in the CDR3. The CDR3 nucleotides read TGTGCCAGCAGCTTGAGGGGGGAAAAATGGAATGAGCAGTTCTTC. The encoded protein is CASSLRGEKWNEQFF. The whole variable domain, filled in from reference TRBV5-4 and TRBJ2-1, reads ETGVTQSPTHLIKTRGQQVTLRCSSQSGHNTVSWYQQALGQGPQFIFQYYREEENGRGNFPPRFSGLQFPNYSSELNVNALELDDSALYLCASSLRGEKWNEQFFGPGTRLTVL.

In its sample, this clone was seen a few times. The rearrangement uses TRBV6-1 and TRBJ1-1; no definite D call. The CDR3 covers 13 residues. Per germline, CDR1 MNHNS and CDR2 SASEGT. Trimming cost V 6 bases and J 1 base, with 9 bases left between them. The CDR3 nucleotides read TGTGCCAGCAGCCCACGCGGGAACACTGAAGCTTTCTTT. Its protein is CASSPRGNTEAFF.

J is TRBJ2-7 and V is TRBV15, with a possible D match to TRBD2 (5 bases). CDR3 length: 16 amino acids. Per germline, CDR1 LNHNV and CDR2 YYDKDF (reference sequence). Trimming removed 0 bases from V and 1 base from J, with 13 bases in between. The CDR3 DNA reads as TGTGCCACCAGCAGAGATCTGGGAGTTTTATCCTACGAGCAGTACTTC. Its translation is CATSRDLGVLSYEQYF.

This clone was recorded a few times. This chain links TRBV2 with TRBJ2-3; 13 nucleotides agree with TRBD2. V shed 5 bases and J 0 bases; nucleotides not matched to a gene: 2. Germline loops: CDR1 SNHLY, CDR2 FYNNEI. The CDR3 is made up of 16 amino acids. CDR3 bases: TGTGCCAGCAGTATGGGACTAGCGGGGAGCACAGATACGCAGTATTTT. It specifies CASSMGLAGSTDTQYF.

The chain uses TRBV6-6 and TRBJ2-5; possibly TRBD1 or TRBD2 for D (6 bases each). Trimming took off 6 bases at V and 4 bases at J, with 15 bases between the two ends. The length of the CDR3 is 14 residues. CDR1 and CDR2 from the germline V gene are MNHNY and SVGAGI (reference sequence). This chain's CDR3 is CASRRGEGSETQYF. The CDR3 DNA follows: TGTGCCAGCAGGAGGGGGGAAGGCTCAGAGACCCAGTACTTC.